This T cell receptor beta chain was identified in a study of OX40 agonist ivuxolimab in advanced cancers. Across the study: Across the patients, intravenous ivuxolimab was delivered every 2 weeks at 0.01 to 10 mg/kg.

Study-wide findings and caveats: The expanded peripheral T cells' antigen specificity was not determined. Some nonresponders also had low normalized T-cell clonal expansion. Partial responders treated at 0.1-3.0 mg/kg exhibited clonal expansion among the lowest measured.

The CDR3 is 22 amino acids. As concerns this clone: Its antigen is as yet unknown.

The data were produced by immunoSEQ multiplex PCR, yet TCRdb's version contains in-frame clones alone and is incomplete. Seen here are about 28,000 clones, around 88% observed once, and the top ten hold less than 35%. The TCR was taken from an adult with an advanced solid tumor such as melanoma, head and neck, liver or kidney cancer. The sample was CD4+ or CD8+ T cells sorted from blood, taken in a trial of the OX40 agonist ivuxolimab. The chain links TRBV21-1 to TRBJ1-4; the table gives TRBD1 as D, unverified against the DNA. TRBV21-1 is classified as a pseudogene. The CDR3 spells CASSKVFPMGWGYDVVDEKLFF. The CDR3 DNA reads as TGTGCCAGCAGCAAAGTTTTTCCGATGGGGTGGGGCTATGATGTGGTTGATGAAAAACTGTTTTTT.